The rows below give T cell receptor beta chains drawn from one sample of a study of blood T cell repertoires in COVID-19. This table comes from immunoSEQ multiplex PCR, and its TCRdb copy is limited to in-frame clones, with some not included. This table has 250,000 to 400,000 clones, about 87% appearing once. Sequenced material: peripheral blood. The receptors come from a woman aged 30 to 39 with COVID-19, enrolled during active disease. The CDR3 runs from the conserved cysteine through the conserved F or W. D genes are given only for firm matches. Clone size is shown for a subset of rows, as once, few, many or a class of expanded clone.

abundance: .
v_gene: TRBV5-1
d_gene: .
j_gene: TRBJ1-2
CDR3aa: CASSPAGYGYTF
CDR3nt: TGCGCCAGCAGCCCGGCAGGCTATGGCTACACCTTC

abundance: few
v_gene: TRBV7-2
d_gene: .
j_gene: TRBJ2-7
CDR3aa: CASSSGRTVLEQYF
CDR3nt: TGTGCCAGCAGCTCCGGTCGAACGGTCCTCGAGCAGTACTTC

abundance: .
v_gene: TRBV24-1
d_gene: TRBD1
j_gene: TRBJ1-1
CDR3aa: CATLGQGTEAFF
CDR3nt: TGTGCCACCCTGGGACAGGGAACTGAAGCTTTCTTT

abundance: .
v_gene: TRBV10-2
d_gene: .
j_gene: TRBJ1-1
CDR3aa: CASVKGDLTEAFF
CDR3nt: TGCGCCAGTGTCAAGGGGGATTTAACTGAAGCTTTCTTT

abundance: .
v_gene: TRBV18
d_gene: TRBD1
j_gene: TRBJ2-5
CDR3aa: CASSERTGRETQYF
CDR3nt: TGTGCCAGCTCAGAGAGGACAGGTCGAGAGACCCAGTACTTC

abundance: .
v_gene: TRBV5-4
d_gene: .
j_gene: TRBJ1-3
CDR3aa: CASSRERGNTIYF
CDR3nt: TGTGCCAGCAGCCGCGAACGAGGAAACACCATATATTTT

abundance: .
v_gene: TRBV19
d_gene: TRBD1
j_gene: TRBJ2-2
CDR3aa: CASSRGSGELFF
CDR3nt: TGTGCCAGTTCCAGGGGGAGTGGGGAGCTGTTTTTT

abundance: .
v_gene: TRBV2
d_gene: .
j_gene: TRBJ2-5
CDR3aa: CASSGDSQETQYF
CDR3nt: TGTGCCAGCAGTGGCGACAGTCAAGAGACCCAGTACTTC

abundance: .
v_gene: TRBV2
d_gene: TRBD1
j_gene: TRBJ1-5
CDR3aa: CASSSDRASNQPQHF
CDR3nt: TGTGCCAGCAGCTCGGACAGGGCGAGCAATCAGCCCCAGCATTTT

abundance: .
v_gene: TRBV19
d_gene: TRBD1
j_gene: TRBJ1-2
CDR3aa: CASSPGTVNYGYTF
CDR3nt: TGTGCCAGTAGTCCTGGGACAGTAAACTATGGCTACACCTTC

abundance: .
v_gene: TRBV3-1/TRBV3-2
d_gene: TRBD2
j_gene: TRBJ2-3
CDR3aa: CASSQAVGTSRDNTQYF
CDR3nt: TGTGCCAGCAGCCAAGCGGTGGGGACTAGTAGGGATAATACGCAGTATTTT

abundance: .
v_gene: TRBV2
d_gene: .
j_gene: TRBJ2-3
CDR3aa: CASWEGGPTDTQYF
CDR3nt: TGTGCCAGCTGGGAGGGGGGACCCACAGATACGCAGTATTTT

abundance: .
v_gene: TRBV15
d_gene: .
j_gene: TRBJ2-2
CDR3aa: CATSRETSGGTGELFF
CDR3nt: TGTGCCACCAGCAGAGAAACCTCCGGGGGAACCGGGGAGCTGTTTTTT

abundance: .
v_gene: TRBV5-1
d_gene: TRBD2
j_gene: TRBJ2-1
CDR3aa: CASSLSSGGHSYNEQFF
CDR3nt: TGCGCCAGCAGCTTGTCTAGCGGGGGTCACTCCTACAATGAGCAGTTCTTC

abundance: .
v_gene: TRBV9
d_gene: .
j_gene: TRBJ2-7
CDR3aa: CASSQGDGEQYF
CDR3nt: TGTGCCAGCAGTCAAGGGGATGGAGAGCAGTACTTC

abundance: .
v_gene: TRBV27
d_gene: .
j_gene: TRBJ2-1
CDR3aa: CASSLGQVYNEQFF
CDR3nt: TGTGCCAGCAGTTTAGGTCAGGTCTACAATGAGCAGTTCTTC

abundance: .
v_gene: TRBV13
d_gene: TRBD1
j_gene: TRBJ1-2
CDR3aa: CASSLGGQGGNYGYTF
CDR3nt: TGTGCCAGCAGCTTAGGCGGACAGGGGGGGAACTATGGCTACACCTTC

abundance: .
v_gene: TRBV6-5
d_gene: .
j_gene: TRBJ1-2
CDR3aa: CASSEGLSNYGYTF
CDR3nt: TGTGCCAGCAGCGAGGGACTGTCTAACTATGGCTACACCTTC

abundance: once
v_gene: TRBV27
d_gene: TRBD1
j_gene: TRBJ1-1
CDR3aa: CASRIGTGRGYGAFF
CDR3nt: TGTGCCAGCAGAATCGGGACAGGGAGGGGGTATGGAGCTTTCTTT

abundance: .
v_gene: TRBV15
d_gene: .
j_gene: TRBJ1-2
CDR3aa: CATSRAGNLNYGYTF
CDR3nt: TGTGCCACCAGCAGAGCCGGGAACCTAAACTATGGCTACACCTTC

abundance: .
v_gene: TRBV9
d_gene: .
j_gene: TRBJ1-6
CDR3aa: CASSPDTSRVSPLHF
CDR3nt: TGTGCCAGCAGCCCAGATACCTCTCGGGTTTCACCCCTCCACTTT

abundance: .
v_gene: TRBV9
d_gene: .
j_gene: TRBJ2-6
CDR3aa: CASSVGRGANVLTF
CDR3nt: TGTGCCAGCAGCGTGGGGCGAGGGGCCAACGTCCTGACTTTC

abundance: .
v_gene: TRBV28
d_gene: TRBD1
j_gene: TRBJ1-1
CDR3aa: CASSVGRRGTEAFF
CDR3nt: TGTGCCAGCAGCGTGGGGCGCAGGGGGACTGAAGCTTTCTTT

abundance: .
v_gene: TRBV28
d_gene: TRBD1
j_gene: TRBJ1-6
CDR3aa: CASTPGQGSSPLHF
CDR3nt: TGTGCCAGCACCCCGGGACAGGGAAGTTCACCCCTCCACTTT

abundance: few
v_gene: TRBV4-2
d_gene: .
j_gene: TRBJ2-2
CDR3aa: CASSLPGPTGELFF
CDR3nt: TGTGCCAGCAGCCTACCAGGGCCCACCGGGGAGCTGTTTTTT

abundance: .
v_gene: TRBV14
d_gene: TRBD1
j_gene: TRBJ1-6
CDR3aa: CASSVRQGGSPLHF
CDR3nt: TGTGCCAGCAGCGTACGACAGGGGGGTTCACCCCTCCACTTT

abundance: .
v_gene: TRBV4-1
d_gene: .
j_gene: TRBJ1-4
CDR3aa: CASSQMHTGISPRKLFF
CDR3nt: TGCGCCAGCAGCCAAATGCACACAGGGATCTCGCCGCGAAAACTGTTTTTT

abundance: .
v_gene: TRBV6-5
d_gene: TRBD1
j_gene: TRBJ1-6
CDR3aa: CASNPTGTGNSPLHF
CDR3nt: TGTGCCAGCAACCCCACCGGGACAGGGAATTCACCCCTCCACTTT

abundance: .
v_gene: TRBV28
d_gene: TRBD1
j_gene: TRBJ1-1
CDR3aa: CASSLTGTVIKGTEAFF
CDR3nt: TGTGCCAGCAGTTTAACCGGGACAGTCATCAAGGGCACTGAAGCTTTCTTT

abundance: .
v_gene: TRBV2
d_gene: .
j_gene: TRBJ1-1
CDR3aa: CASRGGLTNTEAFF
CDR3nt: TGTGCCAGCAGGGGGGGACTAACGAACACTGAAGCTTTCTTT

abundance: .
v_gene: TRBV5-1
d_gene: TRBD2
j_gene: TRBJ2-5
CDR3aa: CASSHTSGGHETQYF
CDR3nt: TGCGCCAGCAGCCATACTAGCGGGGGGCATGAGACCCAGTACTTC

abundance: .
v_gene: TRBV3-1/TRBV3-2
d_gene: .
j_gene: TRBJ1-2
CDR3aa: CASSQRDDTGRAGYTF
CDR3nt: TGTGCCAGCAGCCAACGCGATGACACAGGGAGGGCTGGCTACACCTTC

abundance: once
v_gene: TRBV5-1
d_gene: .
j_gene: TRBJ1-1
CDR3aa: CASSSPGVTEAFF
CDR3nt: TGCGCCAGCAGCTCCCCAGGGGTCACTGAAGCTTTCTTT

abundance: .
v_gene: TRBV2
d_gene: .
j_gene: TRBJ1-4
CDR3aa: CASGEQGFEKLFF
CDR3nt: TGTGCCAGCGGCGAACAGGGTTTCGAAAAACTGTTTTTT

abundance: .
v_gene: TRBV7-9
d_gene: .
j_gene: TRBJ2-1
CDR3aa: CASSLNQGGEQFF
CDR3nt: TGTGCCAGCAGCTTAAACCAGGGAGGTGAGCAGTTCTTC

abundance: once
v_gene: TRBV19
d_gene: TRBD1
j_gene: TRBJ1-1
CDR3aa: CASSIQGDTEAFF
CDR3nt: TGTGCCAGTAGTATACAGGGGGACACTGAAGCTTTCTTT

abundance: .
v_gene: TRBV19
d_gene: TRBD1
j_gene: TRBJ1-2
CDR3aa: CASRSGGPNYGYTF
CDR3nt: TGTGCCAGTAGATCAGGGGGGCCTAACTATGGCTACACCTTC

abundance: .
v_gene: TRBV11-2
d_gene: .
j_gene: TRBJ2-1
CDR3aa: CASSSYRTGINTYNEQFF
CDR3nt: TGTGCCAGCAGCTCCTACAGAACCGGGATAAACACCTACAATGAGCAGTTCTTC

abundance: .
v_gene: TRBV19
d_gene: .
j_gene: TRBJ2-3
CDR3aa: CASSTRWTQYF
CDR3nt: TGTGCCAGTAGTACGAGATGGACGCAGTATTTT